Detailed here is one TCR beta chain. The CDR3 loop spans 16 amino acids. V was shortened by 5 bases and J by 4 bases, with 20 bases between the two germline ends. CDR1 is SGHAT and CDR2 is FQDESV in the germline V gene (reference sequence). This entry comes from a study of T cell changes during pregnancy in multiple sclerosis. Assay used: immunoSEQ multiplex PCR; TCRdb lists only in-frame clones, some missing. The repertoire includes roughly 100,000 clones, more than 80% of them detected once, and about 1.6% sits in the top ten. Here the sequenced sample was peripheral blood, taken before pregnancy. The sequence was obtained from a female donor with multiple sclerosis, enrolled in a pregnancy study. This chain connects TRBV11-1 to TRBJ1-1; D is unclear. CDR3 DNA: TGTGCCAGCAGCCCCGGGAACAGCGAAAGCCTCACTGAAGCTTTCTTT. This gives the protein CASSPGNSESLTEAFF.